Sequencing of this TCR beta chain was carried out in a study of blood T cell repertoires in COVID-19. In the study overall: Sites in the United States, Italy and Spain provided acute and convalescent COVID-19 samples. In each case, the material was cDNA or gDNA derived from T cells, B-cell-depleted T cells, or PBMCs.

Original handling: Using reference gene primer amplification, nucleated cell counts were estimated. Using immunoSEQ multiplex PCR, the repertoire was profiled, and TCRdb retains in-frame clones only, with some absent. D and trimming were read from the DNA, whereas the V and J calls and clone size are those reported in that table. The sample consists of some 500,000 clones, around 89% of them appearing once. Germline V lookup: CDR1 SNHLY, CDR2 FYNNEI. The CDR3 length is 14 residues. Trimming removed 7 bases from V and 7 bases from J; junction bases left unmatched: 9. Cohorts were determined from participant-reported clinical history.

The V gene is TRBV2, the J gene TRBJ2-1, with 8 bases identical to TRBD2. This TCR came from a woman aged 40-49 years who had recovered from COVID-19. The sequenced material came from PBMCs or T cells enriched from blood (not recorded which). CDR3 bases: TGTGCCAGCACTACCGGGACTAGTAGTAATGAGCAGTTCTTC. Amino acid sequence: CASTTGTSSNEQFF.